This paragraph covers one TCR beta chain sequence. The data were obtained in a study of blood T cell repertoires in COVID-19. Study as a whole: There were acute and convalescent COVID-19 samples, and they came from the United States, Italy and Spain. PBMCs, B-cell-depleted T cells, or T cells provided the cDNA or gDNA that made up the material.

Original handling: Amplification with reference gene primers provided the estimates of nucleated cell counts. The repertoire was sequenced with immunoSEQ multiplex PCR; TCRdb's copy has only in-frame clones and lacks some. V, J and clone size were drawn from that table, and D and trimming were deduced from the DNA. The sample lists fewer than 150,000 clones; around 81% were seen once. Germline V CDR1 and CDR2: SGHNT, YYREEE (reference sequence). The CDR3 length is 15 residues. Trimming left V 4 bases short and J 8 bases short, with 21 bases between. The chain joins TRBV5-4 to TRBJ1-2; maybe TRBD1 (6 bases). This sequence was found in a man in his 70s with acute or convalescent COVID-19. What was sequenced was peripheral blood. CDR3 sequence (DNA): TGTGCCAGCAGCGCACGGGGGGGCTGGCCGGAAGGCTACACCTTC. It yields the protein CASSARGGWPEGYTF.